The 11 T cell receptor beta chains below all came from one sample that was sequenced in a study of blood T cell repertoires in COVID-19 (TCRdb year 2020). The library was prepared using the immunoSEQ multiplex PCR assay. TCRdb re-hosts the immuneACCESS table, in-frame sequences only. Its copies lack some clones; in the studies checked, an unresolved V gene accounts for under half of them, and the cause for the rest is not known. The sample contains over 250,000 clones, roughly 88% of them found a single time. 11% of the sample belongs to the ten largest clones. The sequencing input was peripheral blood. The origin of the receptors is a woman between 65 and 79 years old with acute or convalescent COVID-19.

J is TRBJ1-6 and V is TRBV27; D uncertain. CDR1 is MNHEY, CDR2 SMNVEV, per germline (reference sequence). Trimming shortened V by 10 bases and J by 0 bases, and 4 bases separated the two germline ends. The CDR3 has 12 residues. CDR3 DNA sequence: TGTGCCACGGGCTCCTATAATTCACCCCTCCACTTT. Translated: CATGSYNSPLHF.

V usage is TRBV3-1 (or the pseudogene TRBV3-2) and J usage is TRBJ2-1; 7 nucleotides align to TRBD2. The CDR3 contains 15 residues. Trimming took 3 bases from V and 4 from J; bases not matched to a gene: 6. Germline V lookup: CDR1 LGHDT, CDR2 YNNKEL (reference sequence). CDR3 bases: TGTGCCAGCAGCCAGACCCGCGGGGGATACAATGAGCAGTTCTTC. It translates to CASSQTRGGYNEQFF.

J is TRBJ1-1 and V is TRBV11-2; TRBD1 matches 8 bases. The ends lost 8 bases at V and 8 bases at J; junction bases unmatched: 13. The CDR3 length is 14 residues. Germline CDR1 is SGHAT and CDR2 is FQNNGV. The CDR3 loop is CASSRDGTGFEAFF. CDR3 DNA sequence: TGTGCCAGCTCTCGTGATGGGACAGGCTTCGAAGCTTTCTTT.

This chain uses TRBV10-3 with TRBJ2-1, with 7 bases that match TRBD2. The V gene's germline CDR1 is ENHRY and CDR2 SYGVKD. The CDR3 runs to 15 residues. V shed 6 bases, J shed 2 bases, and the junction held 7 bases outside the gene matches. The CDR3, as DNA: TGTGCCATCAGAGATATTGGGGGGGCCTACAATGAGCAGTTCTTC. This gives the protein CAIRDIGGAYNEQFF.

This sequence joins TRBV6-5 and TRBJ2-2; perhaps TRBD1 as D (6 bases). Germline V gives CDR1 MNHEY, CDR2 SVGAGI. The V and J ends lost 6 bases and 5 bases respectively, with 10 bases between them. The CDR3 runs to 13 residues. The CDR3 coding sequence is TGTGCCAGCAGCCACAGGGAAACCGGGGAGCTGTTTTTT. It yields the protein CASSHRETGELFF.

The chain recombines TRBV18 with TRBJ1-5; a weak D match, TRBD1 (6 bases). The CDR3 sequence is 14 residues long. Germline CDR1 and CDR2: KGHSH and LQKENI. Trimming cost V 2 bases and J 4 bases, with 9 bases left between them. CDR3 protein: CASSPSGVNQPQHF. The CDR3, as DNA: TGTGCCAGCTCACCATCAGGGGTGAATCAGCCCCAGCATTTT.

CDR3 region: CASIGQGTGELFF. In nucleotides, the CDR3 is TGCGCCAGCATCGGACAGGGAACCGGGGAGCTGTTTTTT. This chain joins TRBV5-1 and TRBJ2-2, with 8 bases aligning to TRBD1. This CDR3 spans 13 amino acids. The V gene end was trimmed by 6 bases and the J gene end by 5 bases; junction bases not matched to a gene: 3. Germline V gene data show CDR1 as SGHRS and CDR2 as YFSETQ.

The chain has TRBV6-5 and TRBJ1-2; D gene uncertain. Germline V lookup: CDR1 MNHEY, CDR2 SVGAGI. The V end was cut by 0 bases, the J end by 5 bases, with 16 bases between. CDR3 length: 16 residues. The CDR3 nucleotides are TGTGCCAGCAGTTACTCGAATTCCGGGGAGAGGTATGGCTACACCTTC. Protein sequence: CASSYSNSGERYGYTF.

The J gene is TRBJ2-7, the V gene TRBV11-3, with unresolved D. V lost 2 bases, J lost 0 bases, and 5 bases lay in between. The CDR3 has 13 residues. Germline V gene sequence: CDR1 SGHNT, CDR2 YENEEA. The CDR3 sequence is CASSLSGSYEQYF. CDR3 nucleotide sequence: TGTGCCAGCAGCTTATCCGGCTCCTACGAGCAGTACTTC.

This chain uses TRBV5-5 with TRBJ2-7; D perhaps matches TRBD2 (6 bases). V dropped 3 bases and J dropped 6 bases, with 16 bases sitting between them. Germline V CDR1 and CDR2: SGHKS, YYEKEE (reference sequence). The CDR3 covers 14 residues. The CDR3 sequence is CASSWDSRGGEQYF. The CDR3 DNA reads TGTGCCAGCAGCTGGGACTCGAGAGGAGGCGAGCAGTACTTC. Full variable domain (outside the CDR3, taken from reference TRBV5-5 and TRBJ2-7): DAGVTQSPTHLIKTRGQQVTLRCSPISGHKSVSWYQQVLGQGPQFIFQYYEKEERGRGNFPDRFSARQFPNYSSELNVNALLLGDSALYLCASSWDSRGGEQYFGPGTRLTVT.

The genes are TRBV19 and TRBJ1-1, with D possibly TRBD1 on 5 matching bases. CDR1 and CDR2 (germline): LNHDA, SQIVND (reference sequence). The CDR3 totals 16 residues. V was shortened by 6 bases and J by 2 bases, with 19 bases between the two germline ends. CDR3 sequence (DNA): TGTGCCAGTAGCCAGAACCCGCCGTGGACAAACACTGAAGCTTTCTTT. Translated: CASSQNPPWTNTEAFF.